The sequence of this TCR beta chain was determined in a study of graft-versus-host responses after intestinal transplantation. In the study overall: Multivisceral, liver-intestinal, or isolated intestinal transplants were given to recipients. All recipients got anti-thymocyte globulin induction, then tacrolimus and steroids for approximately three years. Study-level findings and limits: Among recipient marrow samples, GvH clones were found; some appeared first in ileum or blood. Early after transplant, HvG declines were associated with peak levels of circulating GvH clones.

Between the trimmed V and J ends, which lost 8 bases and 4 bases, there was a span of 20 bases. The CDR3 length is 15 residues. Germline CDR1 and CDR2: MDHEN and SYDVKM. Clones were sequenced by immunoSEQ multiplex PCR, and TCRdb holds only the in-frame ones, with some missing. This table has over 10,000 clones, roughly 86% appearing once. In regard to this clone: Its antigen is as yet unknown.

The receptor was isolated from a human patient who received an intestinal transplant, so some T cells may come from the graft donor. The V call is TRBV28, the J call TRBJ1-2; D is possibly TRBD1 (5 bases). The sequencing here drew on PBMCs, taken after intestinal transplantation. CDR3 bases: TGTGCCAGCTCGTCGGTCGGCAGTGGGGCCTATGGCTACACCTTC. It is translated as CASSSVGSGAYGYTF.